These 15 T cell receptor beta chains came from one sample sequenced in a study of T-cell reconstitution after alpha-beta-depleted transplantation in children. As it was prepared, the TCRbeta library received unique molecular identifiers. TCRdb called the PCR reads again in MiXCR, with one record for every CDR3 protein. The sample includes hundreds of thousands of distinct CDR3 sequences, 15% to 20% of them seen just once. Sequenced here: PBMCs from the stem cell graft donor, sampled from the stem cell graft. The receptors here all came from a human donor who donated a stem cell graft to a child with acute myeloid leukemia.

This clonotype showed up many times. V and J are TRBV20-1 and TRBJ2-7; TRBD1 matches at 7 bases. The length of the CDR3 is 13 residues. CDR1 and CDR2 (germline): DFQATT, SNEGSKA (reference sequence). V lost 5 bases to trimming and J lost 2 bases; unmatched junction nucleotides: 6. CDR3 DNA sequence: TGCAGTGCTTCCCGGACAGGAGCCTACGAGCAGTACTTC. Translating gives CSASRTGAYEQYF.

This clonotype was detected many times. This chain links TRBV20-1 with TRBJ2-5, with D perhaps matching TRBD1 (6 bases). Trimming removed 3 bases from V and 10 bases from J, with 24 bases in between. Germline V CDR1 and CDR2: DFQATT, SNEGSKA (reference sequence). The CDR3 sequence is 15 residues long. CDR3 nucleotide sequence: TGCAGTGCTAGGTCGGGCACTTGGGGGCCACTGGGCCAGTACTTC. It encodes CSARSGTWGPLGQYF.

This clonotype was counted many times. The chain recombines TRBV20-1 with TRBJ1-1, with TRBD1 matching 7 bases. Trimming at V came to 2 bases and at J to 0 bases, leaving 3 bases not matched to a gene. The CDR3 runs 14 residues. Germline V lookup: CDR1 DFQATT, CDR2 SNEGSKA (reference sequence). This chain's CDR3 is CSARIGGMNTEAFF. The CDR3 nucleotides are TGCAGTGCTAGAATAGGGGGCATGAACACTGAAGCTTTCTTT.

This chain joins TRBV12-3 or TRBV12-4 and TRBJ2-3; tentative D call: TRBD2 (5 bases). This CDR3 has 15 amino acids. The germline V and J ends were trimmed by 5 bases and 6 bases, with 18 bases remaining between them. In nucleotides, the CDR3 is TGTGCCAGCAGTCCCACCCAAGCCGAGCGGGATACGCAGTATTTT. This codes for CASSPTQAERDTQYF.

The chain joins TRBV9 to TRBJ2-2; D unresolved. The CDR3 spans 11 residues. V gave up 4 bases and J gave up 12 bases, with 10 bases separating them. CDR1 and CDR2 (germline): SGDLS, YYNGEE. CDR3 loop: CASSTGRQLFF. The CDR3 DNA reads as TGTGCCAGCAGCACGGGCCGGCAGCTGTTTTTT. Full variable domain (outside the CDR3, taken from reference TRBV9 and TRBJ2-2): DSGVTQTPKHLITATGQRVTLRCSPRSGDLSVYWYQQSLDQGLQFLIQYYNGEERAKGNILERFSAQQFPDLHSELNLSSLELGDSALYFCASSTGRQLFFGEGSRLTVL.

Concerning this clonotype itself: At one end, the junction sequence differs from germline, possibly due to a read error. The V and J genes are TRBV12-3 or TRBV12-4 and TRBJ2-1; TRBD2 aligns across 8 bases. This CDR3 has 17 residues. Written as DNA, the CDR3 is TGTGCCAGCAGTTTGATCGGCGGGGGGCCTTTTTACAATGAGCATTTCTTC. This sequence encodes CASSLIGGGPFYNEHFF.

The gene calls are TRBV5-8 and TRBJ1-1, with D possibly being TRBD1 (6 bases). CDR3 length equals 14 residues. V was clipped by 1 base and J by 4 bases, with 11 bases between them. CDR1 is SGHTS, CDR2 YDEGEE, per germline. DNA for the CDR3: TGTGCCAGCAGCTTGTACAGGGTGGGCACTGAAGCTTTCTTT. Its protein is CASSLYRVGTEAFF.

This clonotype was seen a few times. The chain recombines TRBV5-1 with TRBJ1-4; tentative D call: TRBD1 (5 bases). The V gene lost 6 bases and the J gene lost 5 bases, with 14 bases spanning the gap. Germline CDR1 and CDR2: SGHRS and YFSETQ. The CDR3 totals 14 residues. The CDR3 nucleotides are TGCGCCAGCAAGAGTGGGACTTCGAATGAAAAACTGTTTTTT. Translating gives CASKSGTSNEKLFF.

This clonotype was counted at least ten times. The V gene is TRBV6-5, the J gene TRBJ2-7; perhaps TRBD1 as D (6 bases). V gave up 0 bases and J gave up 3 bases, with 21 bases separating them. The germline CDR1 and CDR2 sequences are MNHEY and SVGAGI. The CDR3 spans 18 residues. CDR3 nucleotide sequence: TGTGCCAGCAGTTACTCGATGGTCCGAGAAGCAGGGGTCTACGAGCAGTACTTC. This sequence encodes CASSYSMVREAGVYEQYF.

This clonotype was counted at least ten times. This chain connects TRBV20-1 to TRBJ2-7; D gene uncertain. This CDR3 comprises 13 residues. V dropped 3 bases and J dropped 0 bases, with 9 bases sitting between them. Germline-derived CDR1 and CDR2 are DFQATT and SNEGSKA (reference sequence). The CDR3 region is CSASNDISYEQYV. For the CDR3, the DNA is TGCAGTGCTAGTAACGACATCTCCTACGAGCAGTACGTC.

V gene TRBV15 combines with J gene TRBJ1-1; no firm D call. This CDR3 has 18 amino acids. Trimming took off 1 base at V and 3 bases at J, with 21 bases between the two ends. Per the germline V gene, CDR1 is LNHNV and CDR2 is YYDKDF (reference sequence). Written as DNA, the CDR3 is TGTGCCACCAGCAGAGGACTGGGAGTGGCCCCCGTCGACACTGAAGCTTTCTTT. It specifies CATSRGLGVAPVDTEAFF. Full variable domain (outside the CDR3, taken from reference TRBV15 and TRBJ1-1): DAMVIQNPRYQVTQFGKPVTLSCSQTLNHNVMYWYQQKSSQAPKLLFHYYDKDFNNEADTPDNFQSRRPNTSFCFLDIRSPGLGDTAMYLCATSRGLGVAPVDTEAFFGQGTRLTVV.

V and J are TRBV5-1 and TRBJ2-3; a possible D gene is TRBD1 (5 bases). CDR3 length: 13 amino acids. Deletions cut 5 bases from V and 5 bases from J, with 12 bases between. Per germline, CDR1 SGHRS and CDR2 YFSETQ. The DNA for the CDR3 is TGCGCCAGCAGTTCGGACATTAGAGATACGCAGTATTTT. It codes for CASSSDIRDTQYF.

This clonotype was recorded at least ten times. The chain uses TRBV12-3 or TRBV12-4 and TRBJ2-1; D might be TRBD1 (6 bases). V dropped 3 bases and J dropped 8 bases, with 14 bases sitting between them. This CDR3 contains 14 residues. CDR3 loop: CASSLADSTDEQFF. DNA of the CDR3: TGTGCCAGCAGTTTGGCGGACAGCACTGATGAGCAGTTCTTC.

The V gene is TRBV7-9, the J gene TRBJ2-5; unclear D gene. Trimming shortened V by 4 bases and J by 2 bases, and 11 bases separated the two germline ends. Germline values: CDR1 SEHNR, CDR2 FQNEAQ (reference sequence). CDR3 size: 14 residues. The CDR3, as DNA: TGTGCCAGCAGCTCGCGAACAGTTCAAGAGACCCAGTACTTC. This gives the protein CASSSRTVQETQYF.

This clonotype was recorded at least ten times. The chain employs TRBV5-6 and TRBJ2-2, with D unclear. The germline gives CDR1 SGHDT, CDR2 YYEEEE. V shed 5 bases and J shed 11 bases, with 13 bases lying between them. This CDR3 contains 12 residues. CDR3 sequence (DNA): TGTGCCAGCAGTCAGGACCCCCGTGAGCTGTTTTTT. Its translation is CASSQDPRELFF.